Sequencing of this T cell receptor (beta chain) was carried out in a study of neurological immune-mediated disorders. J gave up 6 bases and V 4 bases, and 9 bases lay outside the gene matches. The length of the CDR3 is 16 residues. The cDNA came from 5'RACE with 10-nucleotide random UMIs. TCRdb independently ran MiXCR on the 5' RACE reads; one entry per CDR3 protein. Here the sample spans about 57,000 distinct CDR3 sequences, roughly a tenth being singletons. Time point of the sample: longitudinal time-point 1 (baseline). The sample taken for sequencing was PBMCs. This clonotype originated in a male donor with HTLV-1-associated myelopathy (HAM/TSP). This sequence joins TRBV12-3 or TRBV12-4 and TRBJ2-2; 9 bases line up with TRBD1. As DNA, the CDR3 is TGTGCCAGCAGTTATCCAACAGGGGGCGTATCCGGGGAGCTGTTTTTT. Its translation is CASSYPTGGVSGELFF.